These 24 T cell receptor beta chains came from one sample sequenced in a study of T cells after yellow fever vaccination. Each CDR3 protein gets one entry after TCRdb re-called the 5' RACE reads with MiXCR. The sample shows 95,000 to 100,000 distinct CDR3 sequences, around 5.8% of them seen only once. The sample in question was CD8+ T cells sorted from PBMCs, obtained 10 days after the yellow fever booster vaccination. These receptors were taken from a man younger than 35 who received the YFV17D yellow fever vaccine.

This clonotype was counted only a few times. This chain connects TRBV5-1 to TRBJ2-7, with D possibly being TRBD1 (5 bases). Per the germline V gene, CDR1 is SGHRS and CDR2 is YFSETQ. V was pared by 6 bases and J by 0 bases, with 13 bases between. The CDR3 totals 14 residues. CDR3 coding DNA: TGCGCCAGCAAGCCCAGGGTCAGCTCCTACGAGCAGTACGTC. The encoded protein is CASKPRVSSYEQYV.

In its sample, this clonotype was seen a few times. The chain couples TRBV4-1 to TRBJ1-1; a weak D match, TRBD1 (5 bases). The CDR3 runs 15 residues. The germline CDR1 and CDR2 sequences are MGHRA and YSYEKL. V gave up 6 bases and J gave up 2 bases, with 16 bases separating them. The CDR3 region is CASRQTEGGNTEAFF. For the CDR3, the DNA is TGCGCCAGCAGACAGACAGAAGGAGGAAACACTGAAGCTTTCTTT.

This CDR3 is CASSQSGLNTEAFF. CDR3 sequence (DNA): TGTGCCAGCAGCCAATCAGGGCTGAACACTGAAGCTTTCTTT. This sequence joins TRBV4-2 and TRBJ1-1; possibly TRBD1 for D (5 bases). CDR1 and CDR2 (germline): LGHNA, YNFKEQ. The CDR3 sequence is 14 residues long. Trimming cost V 2 bases and J 0 bases, with 7 bases left between them.

This clonotype was recorded many times. The chain combines TRBV5-5 with TRBJ2-3; weak D call: TRBD2 (6 bases). Per the germline V gene, CDR1 is SGHKS and CDR2 is YYEKEE (reference sequence). V lost 5 bases and J 0 bases, leaving 13 bases between the germline ends. The CDR3 consists of 15 residues. This chain's CDR3 is CASSSRGSSTDTQYF. The CDR3 DNA reads as TGTGCCAGCAGTTCACGGGGGTCTAGCACAGATACGCAGTATTTT.

This CDR3 is CASSSRQGRVEAFF. In nucleotides, the CDR3 is TGTGCCAGCAGTTCCAGACAGGGTAGGGTTGAAGCTTTCTTT. V and J are TRBV6-5 and TRBJ1-1; 7 positions match TRBD1. Germline CDR1 reads MNHEY; CDR2 reads SVGAGI. V shed 4 bases and J 7 bases; nucleotides not matched to a gene: 9. This CDR3 has 14 amino acids.

The chain combines TRBV12-3 or TRBV12-4 with TRBJ1-3; no firm D call. The germline V and J ends were trimmed by 6 bases and 1 base, with 13 bases remaining between them. The length of the CDR3 is 15 residues. The CDR3 nucleotides read TGTGCCAGCAGGGATTACAGTTCATCTGGAAACACCATATATTTT. It specifies CASRDYSSSGNTIYF.

The chain couples TRBV28 to TRBJ2-7; D is unclear. This CDR3 spans 14 amino acids. Germline V gene data show CDR1 as MDHEN and CDR2 as SYDVKM. The V and J ends lost 1 base and 1 base respectively, with 8 bases between them. CDR3 sequence: CASSLLGRSYEQYF. The CDR3 coding sequence is TGTGCCAGCAGTTTATTAGGCCGGTCCTACGAGCAGTACTTC.

This clonotype was observed at least ten times. The chain links TRBV27 to TRBJ2-3, with D perhaps matching TRBD2 (5 bases). The CDR3 is 13 amino acids. The V and J ends lost 2 bases and 6 bases respectively, with 9 bases between them. Germline lookup yields CDR1 MNHEY and CDR2 SMNVEV (reference sequence). The CDR3 coding sequence is TGTGCCAGCAGTTTAGGAGGTGAGGATACGCAGTATTTT. Translated, it gives CASSLGGEDTQYF.

This clonotype was seen repeatedly, ten times or more. This sequence joins TRBV20-1 and TRBJ2-3; D remains ambiguous. Trimming left V 2 bases short and J 6 bases short, with 6 bases between. This CDR3 comprises 11 residues. Per the germline V gene, CDR1 is DFQATT and CDR2 is SNEGSKA (reference sequence). The CDR3 DNA reads as TGCAGTGCTAGATGGGTGGATACGCAGTATTTT. Translated, it gives CSARWVDTQYF.

The sample holds a few counts of this clonotype. V and J are TRBV6-1 and TRBJ1-2; TRBD1 agrees at 9 bases. Germline V lookup: CDR1 MNHNS, CDR2 SASEGT. The CDR3 sequence is 18 residues long. After removal of 0 bases from V and 4 bases from J, the junction contained 12 bases not matched to a gene. The CDR3 bases are TGTGCCAGCAGTGAAGCGGGAAACCGGGGACAGGGAACCTATGGCTACACCTTC. It specifies CASSEAGNRGQGTYGYTF.

This clonotype was detected only a few times. The rearrangement links TRBV29-1 to TRBJ2-5; the D gene is possibly TRBD2 (5 bases). The CDR3 consists of 13 residues. Germline CDR1 reads SQVTM; CDR2 reads ANQGSEA. V gave up 4 bases and J gave up 2 bases, with 11 bases separating them. The CDR3 region is CSVAGELQETQYF. CDR3 nucleotides: TGCAGCGTTGCCGGGGAACTTCAAGAGACCCAGTACTTC.

Ten or more counts support this clonotype. This CDR3 reads CASSLLNTGELFF. The CDR3 DNA reads as TGTGCCAGCAGTTTATTAAACACCGGGGAGCTGTTTTTT. The chain carries TRBV27 and TRBJ2-2, with D hard to call. The germline CDR1 and CDR2 sequences are MNHEY and SMNVEV (reference sequence). V shed 1 base and J shed 2 bases, with 2 bases lying between them. The CDR3 length is 13 residues.

The chain uses TRBV7-3 and TRBJ2-3; no definite D call. The CDR3 is 13 residues long. Between the trimmed V and J ends, which lost 1 base and 3 bases, there was a span of 5 bases. Germline CDR1 is SGHTA and CDR2 is FQGTGA. DNA for the CDR3: TGTGCCAGCAGCTTAAGTTTGACAGATACGCAGTATTTT. Its translation is CASSLSLTDTQYF.

The gene calls are TRBV19 and TRBJ2-2; tentative D call: TRBD2 (5 bases). The CDR3 loop spans 14 amino acids. Germline loops: CDR1 LNHDA, CDR2 SQIVND (reference sequence). The ends were cut back, 7 bases at V and 4 bases at J, with 13 bases in the middle. This CDR3 reads CASNQGSSTGELFF. The CDR3 bases are TGTGCCAGTAACCAAGGGAGTAGCACCGGGGAGCTGTTTTTT. The variable domain in full, completed from reference TRBV19 and TRBJ2-2, reads DGGITQSPKYLFRKEGQNVTLSCEQNLNHDAMYWYRQDPGQGLRLIYYSQIVNDFQKGDIAEGYSVSREKKESFPLTVTSAQKNPTAFYLCASNQGSSTGELFFGEGSRLTVL.

This chain links TRBV5-1 with TRBJ2-3; D gene unclear. Germline V gives CDR1 SGHRS, CDR2 YFSETQ. The CDR3 is 13 residues long. The ends were cut back, 0 bases at V and 4 bases at J, with 6 bases in the middle. In DNA form, the CDR3 reads TGCGCCAGCAGCTTGGGATCCCCAGATACGCAGTATTTT. This codes for CASSLGSPDTQYF.

This clonotype was recorded a few times. V and J are TRBV4-3 and TRBJ1-2; 8 bases are shared with TRBD1. Germline V gene data show CDR1 as LGHNA and CDR2 as YSLEER. The CDR3 loop spans 16 amino acids. J was trimmed by 1 base and V by 1 base; bases with no gene match: 5. CDR3 in amino acids: CASSQGTGNLNYGYTF. The CDR3 DNA follows: TGCGCCAGCAGCCAAGGGACAGGGAACCTTAACTATGGCTACACCTTC.

Comments on this clonotype: A read error may produce the germline difference seen at one junction end. The chain uses TRBV4-3 and TRBJ1-4; D is uncertain. Germline assignment: CDR1 LGHNA and CDR2 YSLEER. The CDR3 has 14 residues. CDR3 region: CASSQEGPTSLRLF. CDR3 nucleotide sequence: TGCGCCAGCAGCCAAGAGGGCCCGACGAGCCTGAGGCTTTTT.

The chain employs TRBV4-3 and TRBJ2-7, with a possible D match to TRBD1 (6 bases). V was shortened by 0 bases and J by 4 bases, with 22 bases between the two germline ends. Germline V gives CDR1 LGHNA, CDR2 YSLEER. This CDR3 region has 18 residues. The CDR3 sequence is CASSQDRVGTQEVYEQYF. CDR3 bases: TGCGCCAGCAGCCAAGATCGTGTAGGGACACAAGAAGTTTACGAGCAGTACTTC.

In its sample, this clonotype was seen a few times. V usage is TRBV4-1 and J usage is TRBJ1-2, with no clear D. This CDR3 comprises 16 residues. V gave up 1 base and J gave up 7 bases, with 19 bases separating them. Germline CDR1 MGHRA, CDR2 YSYEKL. CDR3 nucleotide sequence: TGCGCCAGCAGCCAAGGTCCATCCACACCCTGGGGTGGCTACACCTTC. Its translation: CASSQGPSTPWGGYTF.

This clonotype was seen a few times. The chain joins TRBV6-5 to TRBJ2-6; a possible D gene is TRBD2 (6 bases). Germline V CDR1 and CDR2: MNHEY, SVGAGI. The CDR3 consists of 19 residues. V was pared by 2 bases and J by 0 bases, with 17 bases between. The CDR3 DNA is TGTGCCAGCAGTTACGGGGCCGGGACTGGTATCTCTGGGGCCAACGTCCTGACTTTC. This sequence encodes CASSYGAGTGISGANVLTF.

This clonotype was counted ten times or more. J is TRBJ1-2 and V is TRBV29-1; D not certain. This CDR3 region has 13 residues. Trimming left V 5 bases short and J 2 bases short, with 12 bases between. Germline assignment: CDR1 SQVTM and CDR2 ANQGSEA. The chain's CDR3 is CSVLPDGNYGYTF. CDR3 sequence (DNA): TGCAGCGTTCTTCCCGACGGAAACTATGGCTACACCTTC.

This clonotype was recorded at least ten times. This rearrangement joins TRBV7-2 to TRBJ2-5, with 10 bases lining up with TRBD2. This CDR3 is built from 15 residues. Germline-derived CDR1 and CDR2 are SGHTA and FQGNSA. J was trimmed by 5 bases and V by 3 bases; bases with no gene match: 6. CDR3 loop: CASSFGLAVQETQYF. Here the CDR3 DNA reads TGTGCCAGCAGCTTTGGACTAGCGGTACAGGAGACCCAGTACTTC.

The table lists this clonotype with a few counts. For the CDR3, the DNA is TGCGCCAGCAGCCAAGAAGATGACAGGGGATATGGCTACACCTTC. Translating it yields CASSQEDDRGYGYTF. The genes are TRBV4-3 and TRBJ1-2, with 8 bases aligning to TRBD1. The germline gives CDR1 LGHNA, CDR2 YSLEER. This CDR3 spans 15 amino acids. Trimming at V came to 0 bases and at J to 5 bases, leaving 5 bases not matched to a gene.

This clonotype showed up many times. V and J are TRBV9 and TRBJ2-2, with TRBD1 identical over 7 bases. Looked up from germline, CDR1 is SGDLS and CDR2 is YYNGEE. With V trimmed by 6 bases and J by 1 base, 9 bases remained unmatched. The CDR3 spans 16 residues. CDR3 residues: CASTSTRTGNTGELFF. The CDR3 coding sequence is TGTGCCAGCACGTCAACCAGGACAGGGAACACCGGGGAGCTGTTTTTT.